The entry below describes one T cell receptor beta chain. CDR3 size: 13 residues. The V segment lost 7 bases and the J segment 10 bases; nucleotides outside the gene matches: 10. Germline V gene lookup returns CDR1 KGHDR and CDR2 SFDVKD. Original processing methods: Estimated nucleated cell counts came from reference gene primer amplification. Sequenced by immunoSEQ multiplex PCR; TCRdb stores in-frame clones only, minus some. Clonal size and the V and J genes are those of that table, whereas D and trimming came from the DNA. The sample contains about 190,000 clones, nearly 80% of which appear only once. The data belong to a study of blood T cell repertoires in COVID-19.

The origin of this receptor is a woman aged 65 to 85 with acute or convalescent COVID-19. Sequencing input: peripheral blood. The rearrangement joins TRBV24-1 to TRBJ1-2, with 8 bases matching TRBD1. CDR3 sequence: CATRGTGLTNYTF. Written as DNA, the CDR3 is TGTGCCACCAGAGGGACAGGCTTAACGAACTACACCTTC.